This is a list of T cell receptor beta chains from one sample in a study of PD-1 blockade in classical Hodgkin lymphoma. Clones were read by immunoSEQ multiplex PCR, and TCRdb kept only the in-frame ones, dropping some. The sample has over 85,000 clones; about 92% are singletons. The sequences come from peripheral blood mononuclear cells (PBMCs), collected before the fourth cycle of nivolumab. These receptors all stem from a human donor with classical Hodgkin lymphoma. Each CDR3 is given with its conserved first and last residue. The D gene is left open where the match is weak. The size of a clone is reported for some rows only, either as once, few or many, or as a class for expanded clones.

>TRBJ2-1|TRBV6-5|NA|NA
TGTGCCAGCAGGGGGGCAGCGTCTTCCTACAATGAGCAGTTCTTC
CASRGAASSYNEQFF
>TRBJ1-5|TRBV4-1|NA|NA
TGCGCCAGCAGCCAAGAGGCGCGGGGTAGTCAGCCCCAGCATTTT
CASSQEARGSQPQHF
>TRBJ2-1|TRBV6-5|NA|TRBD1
TGTGCCAGCACGTACGGGACAGCTAACAATGAGCAGTTCTTC
CASTYGTANNEQFF
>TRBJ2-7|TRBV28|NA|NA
TGTGCCAGCAGTTTACCAGGTTACGAGCAGTACTTC
CASSLPGYEQYF
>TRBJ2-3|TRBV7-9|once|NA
TGTGCCAGCAGCTTACCGGTTACTAGCACAGATACGCAGTATTTT
CASSLPVTSTDTQYF
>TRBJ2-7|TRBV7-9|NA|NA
TGTGCCAGCAGCTTTGGGGGCGACGTGACCTACGAGCAGTACTTC
CASSFGGDVTYEQYF
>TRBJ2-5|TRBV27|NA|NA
TGTGCCAGCAGGGCTGACAGGACGGGAGAGACCCAGTACTTC
CASRADRTGETQYF
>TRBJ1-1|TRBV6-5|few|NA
TGTGCCAGCAGCAGGGGCACTGAAGCTTTCTTT
CASSRGTEAFF
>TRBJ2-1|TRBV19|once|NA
TGTGCCAGTAGTAGGAGGAATGAGCAGTTCTTC
CASSRRNEQFF
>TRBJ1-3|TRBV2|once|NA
TGTGCCAGCAGTCGGACAGCCAACTCTGGAAACACCATATATTTT
CASSRTANSGNTIYF
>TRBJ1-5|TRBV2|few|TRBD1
TGTGCCAGCAGTGACCAGGGGGCTCAGCCCCAGCATTTT
CASSDQGAQPQHF
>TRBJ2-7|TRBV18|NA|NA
TGTGCCAGCTCACCAGTAACCAGGTCCTACGAGCAGTACTTC
CASSPVTRSYEQYF
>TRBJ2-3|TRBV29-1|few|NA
TGCAGCGTGACAAAGGACCTCTCCGATACGCAGTATTTT
CSVTKDLSDTQYF
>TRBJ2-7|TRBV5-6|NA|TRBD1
TGTGCCAGCAGCTTCGGGACAGGGACCTACGAGCAGTACTTC
CASSFGTGTYEQYF
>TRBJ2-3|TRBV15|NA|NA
TGTGCCACCAGGGCGCTAGGGAACACAGATACGCAGTATTTT
CATRALGNTDTQYF
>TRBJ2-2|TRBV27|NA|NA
TGTGCCAGCAGTACTACTCGAAAAACCGGGGAGCTGTTTTTT
CASSTTRKTGELFF
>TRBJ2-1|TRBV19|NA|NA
TGTGCCAGTAGTATAGTGATAGGGGCGGGACCCCCTAATGAGCAGTTCTTC
CASSIVIGAGPPNEQFF
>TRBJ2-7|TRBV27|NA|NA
TGTGCCAGCAGTCTAGGGGCCCAAGCCTACGAGCAGTACTTC
CASSLGAQAYEQYF
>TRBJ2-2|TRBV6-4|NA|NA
TGTGCCAGCAGTGACCAGAGTCTCACCGGGGAGCTGTTTTTT
CASSDQSLTGELFF
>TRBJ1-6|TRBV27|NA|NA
TGTGCCAGCGGGCTTAGTGCTGATTCACCCCTCCACTTT
CASGLSADSPLHF
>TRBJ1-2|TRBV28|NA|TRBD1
TGTGCCAGCAGTCTACGACAGGGCTCTAACTATGGCTACACCTTC
CASSLRQGSNYGYTF
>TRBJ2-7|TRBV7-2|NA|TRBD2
TGTGCCAGCAGCCGAAGACTAGCGGGAGGGCAGTACTACGAGCAGTACTTC
CASSRRLAGGQYYEQYF